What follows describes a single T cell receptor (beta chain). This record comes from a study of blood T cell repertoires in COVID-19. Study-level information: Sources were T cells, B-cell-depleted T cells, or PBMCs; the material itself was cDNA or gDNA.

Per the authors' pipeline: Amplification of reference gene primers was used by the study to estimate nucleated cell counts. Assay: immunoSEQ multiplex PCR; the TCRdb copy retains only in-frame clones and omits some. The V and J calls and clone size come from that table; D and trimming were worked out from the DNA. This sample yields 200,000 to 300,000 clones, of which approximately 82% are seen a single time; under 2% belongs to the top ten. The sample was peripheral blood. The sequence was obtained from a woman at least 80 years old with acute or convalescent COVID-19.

The CDR3 protein is CASRNSGRATDTQYF. DNA of the CDR3: TGTGCCAGTAGAAATAGCGGCAGGGCCACAGATACGCAGTATTTT. The chain recombines TRBV19 with TRBJ2-3, with D maybe TRBD2 (6 bases). The CDR3 is 15 amino acids. Germline values: CDR1 LNHDA, CDR2 SQIVND (reference sequence). V was cut by 6 bases and J by 2 bases, with 15 bases left in between.